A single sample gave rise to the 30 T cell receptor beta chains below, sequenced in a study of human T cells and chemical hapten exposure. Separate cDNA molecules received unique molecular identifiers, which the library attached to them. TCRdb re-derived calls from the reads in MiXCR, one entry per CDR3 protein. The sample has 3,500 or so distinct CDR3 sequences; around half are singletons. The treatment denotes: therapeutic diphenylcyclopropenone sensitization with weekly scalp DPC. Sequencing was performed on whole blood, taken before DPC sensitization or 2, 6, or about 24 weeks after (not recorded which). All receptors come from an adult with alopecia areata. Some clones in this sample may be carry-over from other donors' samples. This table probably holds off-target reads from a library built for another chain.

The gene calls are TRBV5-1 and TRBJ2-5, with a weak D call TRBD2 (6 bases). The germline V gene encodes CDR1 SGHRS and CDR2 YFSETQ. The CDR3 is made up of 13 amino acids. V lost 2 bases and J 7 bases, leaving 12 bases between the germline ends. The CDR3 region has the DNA TGCGCCAGCAGCTTCAGGGCGGAGGGGACCCAGTACTTC. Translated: CASSFRAEGTQYF.

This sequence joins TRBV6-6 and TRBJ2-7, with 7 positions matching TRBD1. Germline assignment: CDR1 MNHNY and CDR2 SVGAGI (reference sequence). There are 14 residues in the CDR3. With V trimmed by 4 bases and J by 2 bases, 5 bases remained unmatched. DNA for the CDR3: TGTGCCAGCAGTTTTGGACAGGCCCCCTACGAGCAGTACTTC. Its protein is CASSFGQAPYEQYF.

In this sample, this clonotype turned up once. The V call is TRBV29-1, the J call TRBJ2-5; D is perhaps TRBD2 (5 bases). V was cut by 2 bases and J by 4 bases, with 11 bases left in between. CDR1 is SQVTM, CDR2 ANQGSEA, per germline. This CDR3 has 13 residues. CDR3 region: CSVELGRRETQYF. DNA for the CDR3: TGCAGCGTTGAATTGGGGAGAAGAGAGACCCAGTACTTC.

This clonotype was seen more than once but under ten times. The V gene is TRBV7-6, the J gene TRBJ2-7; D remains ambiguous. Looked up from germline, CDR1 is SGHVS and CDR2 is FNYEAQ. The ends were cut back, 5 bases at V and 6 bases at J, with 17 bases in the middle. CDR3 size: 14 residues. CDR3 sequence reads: CASSPTALTGEQYF. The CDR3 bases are TGTGCCAGCAGCCCTACGGCCCTGACGGGCGAGCAGTACTTC.

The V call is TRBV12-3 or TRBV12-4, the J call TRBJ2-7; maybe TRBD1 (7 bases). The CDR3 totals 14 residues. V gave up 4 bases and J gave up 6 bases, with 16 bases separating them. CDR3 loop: CASSSMARGVEQYF. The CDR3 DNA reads TGTGCCAGCAGTTCGATGGCCAGGGGGGTCGAGCAGTACTTC.

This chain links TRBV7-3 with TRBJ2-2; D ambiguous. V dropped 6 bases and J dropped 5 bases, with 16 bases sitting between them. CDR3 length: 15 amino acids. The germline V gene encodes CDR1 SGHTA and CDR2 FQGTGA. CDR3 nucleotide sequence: TGTGCCAGCAGTAGTCTATCTGGTGGGACCGGGGAGCTGTTTTTT. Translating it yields CASSSLSGGTGELFF. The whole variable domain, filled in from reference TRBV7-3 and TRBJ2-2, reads GAGVSQTPSNKVTEKGKYVELRCDPISGHTALYWYRQSLGQGPEFLIYFQGTGAADDSGLPNDRFFAVRPEGSVSTLKIQRTERGDSAVYLCASSSLSGGTGELFFGEGSRLTVL.

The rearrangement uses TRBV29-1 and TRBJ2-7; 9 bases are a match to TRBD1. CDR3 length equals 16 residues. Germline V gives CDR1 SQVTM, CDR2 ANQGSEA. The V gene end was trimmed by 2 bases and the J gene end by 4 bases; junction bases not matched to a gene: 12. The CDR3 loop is CSVELVGQGNWYEQYF. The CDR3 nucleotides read TGCAGCGTTGAATTGGTTGGACAGGGGAATTGGTACGAGCAGTACTTC.

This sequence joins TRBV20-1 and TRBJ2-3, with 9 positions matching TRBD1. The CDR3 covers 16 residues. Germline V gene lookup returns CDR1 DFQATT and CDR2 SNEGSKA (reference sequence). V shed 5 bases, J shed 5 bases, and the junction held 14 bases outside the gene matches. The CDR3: CSAAPPTGGLEDTQYF. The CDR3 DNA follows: TGCAGTGCTGCCCCGCCGACAGGGGGATTGGAAGATACGCAGTATTTT.

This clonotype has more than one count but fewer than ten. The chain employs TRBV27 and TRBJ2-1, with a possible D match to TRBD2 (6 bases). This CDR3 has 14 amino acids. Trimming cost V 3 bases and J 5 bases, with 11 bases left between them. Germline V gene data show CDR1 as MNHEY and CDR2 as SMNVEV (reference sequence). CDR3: CASSFGGSDNEQFF. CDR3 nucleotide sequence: TGTGCCAGCAGTTTCGGGGGATCCGACAATGAGCAGTTCTTC.

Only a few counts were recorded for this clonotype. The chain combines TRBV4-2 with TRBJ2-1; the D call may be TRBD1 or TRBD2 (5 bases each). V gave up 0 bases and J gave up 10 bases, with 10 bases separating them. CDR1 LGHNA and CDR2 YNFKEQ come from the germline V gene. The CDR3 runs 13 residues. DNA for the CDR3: TGTGCCAGCAGCCAAGATCTGGGGACCGAGCAGTTCTTC. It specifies CASSQDLGTEQFF.

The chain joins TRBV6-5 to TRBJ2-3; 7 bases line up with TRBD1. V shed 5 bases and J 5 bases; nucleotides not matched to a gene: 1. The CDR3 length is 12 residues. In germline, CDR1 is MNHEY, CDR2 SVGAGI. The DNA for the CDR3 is TGTGCCAGCAGTACAGGGGAAGATACGCAGTATTTT. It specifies CASSTGEDTQYF.

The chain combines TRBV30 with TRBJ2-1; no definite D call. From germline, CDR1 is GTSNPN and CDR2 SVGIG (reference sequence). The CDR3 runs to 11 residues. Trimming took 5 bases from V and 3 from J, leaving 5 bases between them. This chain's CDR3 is CAWDFYNEQFF. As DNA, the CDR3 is TGTGCCTGGGACTTCTACAATGAGCAGTTCTTC.

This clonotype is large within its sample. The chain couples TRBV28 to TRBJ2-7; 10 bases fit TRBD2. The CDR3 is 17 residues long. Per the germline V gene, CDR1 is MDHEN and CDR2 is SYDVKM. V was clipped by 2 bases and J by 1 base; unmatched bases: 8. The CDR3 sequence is CASSLIRILAGSYEQYF. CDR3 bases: TGTGCCAGCAGTTTAATAAGGATACTAGCGGGGTCCTACGAGCAGTACTTC. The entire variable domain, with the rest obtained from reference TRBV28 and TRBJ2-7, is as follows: DVKVTQSSRYLVKRTGEKVFLECVQDMDHENMFWYRQDPGLGLRLIYFSYDVKMKEKGDIPEGYSVSREKKERFSLILESASTNQTSMYLCASSLIRILAGSYEQYFGPGTRLTVT.

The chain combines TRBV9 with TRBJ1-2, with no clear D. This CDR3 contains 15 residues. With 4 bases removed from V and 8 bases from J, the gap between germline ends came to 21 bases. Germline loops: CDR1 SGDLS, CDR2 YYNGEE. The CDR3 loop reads CASSYEEGTPRGYTF. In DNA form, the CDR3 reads TGTGCCAGCAGCTACGAAGAGGGAACCCCCCGAGGCTACACCTTC.

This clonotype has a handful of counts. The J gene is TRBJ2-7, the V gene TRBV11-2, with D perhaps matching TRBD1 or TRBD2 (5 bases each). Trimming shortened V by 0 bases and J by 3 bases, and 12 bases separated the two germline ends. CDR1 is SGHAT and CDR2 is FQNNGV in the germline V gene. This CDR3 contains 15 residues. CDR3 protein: CASSLEWGFGYEQYF. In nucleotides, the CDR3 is TGTGCCAGCAGCTTAGAATGGGGGTTCGGCTACGAGCAGTACTTC.

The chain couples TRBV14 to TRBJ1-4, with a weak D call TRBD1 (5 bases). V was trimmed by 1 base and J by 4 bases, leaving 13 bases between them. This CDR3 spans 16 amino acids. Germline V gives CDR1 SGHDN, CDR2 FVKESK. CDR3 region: CASSQVPGPINEKLFF. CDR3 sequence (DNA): TGTGCCAGCAGCCAAGTGCCGGGACCGATTAATGAAAAACTGTTTTTT. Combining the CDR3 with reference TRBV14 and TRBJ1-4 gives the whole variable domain EAGVTQFPSHSVIEKGQTVTLRCDPISGHDNLYWYRRVMGKEIKFLLHFVKESKQDESGMPNNRFLAERTGGTYSTLKVQPAELEDSGVYFCASSQVPGPINEKLFFGSGTQLSVL.

CDR3 bases: TGCGCCAGCAGCCGCGAAAGAGACTCTGGGGCCAACGTCCTGACTTTC. This codes for CASSRERDSGANVLTF. V usage is TRBV4-3 and J usage is TRBJ2-6, with unresolved D. Trimming shortened V by 4 bases and J by 0 bases, and 10 bases separated the two germline ends. Germline lookup yields CDR1 LGHNA and CDR2 YSLEER. CDR3 size: 16 residues.

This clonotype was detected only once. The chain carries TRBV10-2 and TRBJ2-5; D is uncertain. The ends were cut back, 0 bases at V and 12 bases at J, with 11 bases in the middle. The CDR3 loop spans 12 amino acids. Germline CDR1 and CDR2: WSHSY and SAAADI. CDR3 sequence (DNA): TGCGCCAGCAGTGAGTCCCGGGCCACCGAGTACTTC. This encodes CASSESRATEYF.

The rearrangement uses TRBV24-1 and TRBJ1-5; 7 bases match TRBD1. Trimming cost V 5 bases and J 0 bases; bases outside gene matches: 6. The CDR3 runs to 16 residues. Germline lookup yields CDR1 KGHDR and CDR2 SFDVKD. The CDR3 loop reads CATSGGTVDSNQPQHF. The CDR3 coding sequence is TGTGCCACCAGTGGGGGGACAGTAGATAGCAATCAGCCCCAGCATTTT.

The CDR3 DNA follows: TGTGCCAGCAGTTCCAGACGGTCTACGGAGCAGTTCTTC. This codes for CASSSRRSTEQFF. The rearrangement joins TRBV13 to TRBJ2-1; D gene unclear. The CDR3 has 13 residues. V was trimmed by 6 bases and J by 10 bases, leaving 16 bases between them. The germline V gene encodes CDR1 PRHDT and CDR2 FYEKMQ (reference sequence). Filled out from reference TRBV13 and TRBJ2-1, the complete variable domain reads AAGVIQSPRHLIKEKRETATLKCYPIPRHDTVYWYQQGPGQDPQFLISFYEKMQSDKGSIPDRFSAQQFSDYHSELNMSSLELGDSALYFCASSSRRSTEQFFGPGTRLTVL.

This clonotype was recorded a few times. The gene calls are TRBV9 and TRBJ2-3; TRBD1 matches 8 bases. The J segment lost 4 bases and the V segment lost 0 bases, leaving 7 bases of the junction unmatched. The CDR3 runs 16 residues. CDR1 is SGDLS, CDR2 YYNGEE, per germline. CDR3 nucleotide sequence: TGTGCCAGCAGCGTAGCTGGACAGGGAGCAGCAGATACGCAGTATTTT. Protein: CASSVAGQGAADTQYF.

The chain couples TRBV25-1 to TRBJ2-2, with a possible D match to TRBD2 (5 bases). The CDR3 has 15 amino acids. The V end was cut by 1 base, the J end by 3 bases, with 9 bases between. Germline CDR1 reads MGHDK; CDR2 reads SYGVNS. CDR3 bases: TGTGCCAGCAGTGAATCTAAACTAGACACCGGGGAGCTGTTTTTT. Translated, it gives CASSESKLDTGELFF.

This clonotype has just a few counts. CDR3 DNA sequence: TGTGCCAGCAGCAGAGACAGGAACACTGAAGCTTTCTTT. Protein product: CASSRDRNTEAFF. The V and J genes are TRBV7-9 and TRBJ1-1, with D tentatively TRBD1 (5 bases). Trimming left V 5 bases short and J 1 base short, with 8 bases between. Germline V gene lookup returns CDR1 SEHNR and CDR2 FQNEAQ (reference sequence). This CDR3 is 13 amino acids long.

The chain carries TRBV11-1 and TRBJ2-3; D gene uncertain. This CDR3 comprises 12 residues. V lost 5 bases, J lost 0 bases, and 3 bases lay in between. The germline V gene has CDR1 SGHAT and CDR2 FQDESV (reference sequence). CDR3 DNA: TGTGCCAGCAGCCAAAGCACAGATACGCAGTATTTT. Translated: CASSQSTDTQYF.

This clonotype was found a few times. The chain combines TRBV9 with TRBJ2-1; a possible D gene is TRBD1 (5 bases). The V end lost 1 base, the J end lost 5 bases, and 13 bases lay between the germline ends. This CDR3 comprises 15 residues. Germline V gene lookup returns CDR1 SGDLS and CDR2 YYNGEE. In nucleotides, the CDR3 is TGTGCCAGCAGCGTATACCAGGGTTTCAACAATGAGCAGTTCTTC. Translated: CASSVYQGFNNEQFF.

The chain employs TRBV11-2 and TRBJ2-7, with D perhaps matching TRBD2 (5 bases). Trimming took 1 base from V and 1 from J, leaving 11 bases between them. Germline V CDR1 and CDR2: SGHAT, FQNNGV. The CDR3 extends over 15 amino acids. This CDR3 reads CASSLVSGISYEQYF. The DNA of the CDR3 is TGTGCCAGCAGCTTAGTGTCGGGGATATCCTACGAGCAGTACTTC.

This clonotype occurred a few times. CDR3 residues: CASSSAGGGELFF. Here the CDR3 DNA reads TGCGCCAGCAGCTCCGCCGGGGGTGGGGAGCTGTTTTTT. V gene TRBV4-1 combines with J gene TRBJ2-2, with D perhaps TRBD2 (6 bases). Trimming cost V 5 bases and J 8 bases, with 12 bases left between them. The CDR3 has 13 amino acids. Per the germline V gene, CDR1 is MGHRA and CDR2 is YSYEKL.

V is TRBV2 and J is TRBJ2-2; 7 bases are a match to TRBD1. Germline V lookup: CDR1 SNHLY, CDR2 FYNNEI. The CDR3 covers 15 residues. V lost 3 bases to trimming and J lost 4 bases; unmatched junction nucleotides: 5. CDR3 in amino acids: CASSEGQLRTGELFF. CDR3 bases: TGTGCCAGCAGTGAGGGACAGCTTCGCACCGGGGAGCTGTTTTTT.

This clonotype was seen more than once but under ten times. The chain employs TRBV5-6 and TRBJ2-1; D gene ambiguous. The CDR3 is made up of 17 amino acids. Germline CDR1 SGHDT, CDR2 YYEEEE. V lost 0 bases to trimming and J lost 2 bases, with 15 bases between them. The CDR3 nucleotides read TGTGCCAGCAGCTTGGAGGTTCTGCCCTCCGCCTACAATGAGCAGTTCTTC. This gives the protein CASSLEVLPSAYNEQFF.

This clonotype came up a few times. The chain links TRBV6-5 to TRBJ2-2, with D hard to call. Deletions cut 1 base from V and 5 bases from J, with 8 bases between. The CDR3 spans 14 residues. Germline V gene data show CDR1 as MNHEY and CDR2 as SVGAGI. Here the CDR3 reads CASSYLRSTGELFF. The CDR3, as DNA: TGTGCCAGCAGTTACTTGAGAAGTACCGGGGAGCTGTTTTTT.